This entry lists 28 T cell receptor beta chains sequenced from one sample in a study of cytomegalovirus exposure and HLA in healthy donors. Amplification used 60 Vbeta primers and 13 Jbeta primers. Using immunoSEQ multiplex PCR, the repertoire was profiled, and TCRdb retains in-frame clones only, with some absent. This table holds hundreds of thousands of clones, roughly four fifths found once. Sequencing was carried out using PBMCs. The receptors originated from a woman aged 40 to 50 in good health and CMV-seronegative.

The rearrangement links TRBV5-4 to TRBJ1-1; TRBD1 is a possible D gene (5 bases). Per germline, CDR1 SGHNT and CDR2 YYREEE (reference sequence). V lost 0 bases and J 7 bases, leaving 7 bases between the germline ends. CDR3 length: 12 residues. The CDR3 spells CASSLDTGEAFF. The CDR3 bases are TGTGCCAGCAGCTTGGATACAGGTGAAGCTTTCTTT.

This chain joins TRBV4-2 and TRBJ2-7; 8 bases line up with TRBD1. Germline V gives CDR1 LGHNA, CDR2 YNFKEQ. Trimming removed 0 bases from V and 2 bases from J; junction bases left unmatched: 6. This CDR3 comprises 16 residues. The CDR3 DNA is TGTGCCAGCAGCCAAGATCTTCAGGGGGCTACCTACGAGCAGTACTTC. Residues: CASSQDLQGATYEQYF.

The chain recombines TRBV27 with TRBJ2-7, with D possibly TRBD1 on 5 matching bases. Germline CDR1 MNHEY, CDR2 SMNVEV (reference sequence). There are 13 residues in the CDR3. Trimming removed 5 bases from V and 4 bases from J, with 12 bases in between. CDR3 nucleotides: TGTGCCAGCAGTCCAGGGAAGGGATACGAGCAGTACTTC. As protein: CASSPGKGYEQYF.

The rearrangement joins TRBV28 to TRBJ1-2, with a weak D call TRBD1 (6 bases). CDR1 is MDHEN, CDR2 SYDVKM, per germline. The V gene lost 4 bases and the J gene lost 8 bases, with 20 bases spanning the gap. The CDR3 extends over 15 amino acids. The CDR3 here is CASSYFGTFTRGYTF. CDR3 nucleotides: TGTGCCAGCAGTTATTTCGGGACATTTACACGGGGCTACACCTTC.

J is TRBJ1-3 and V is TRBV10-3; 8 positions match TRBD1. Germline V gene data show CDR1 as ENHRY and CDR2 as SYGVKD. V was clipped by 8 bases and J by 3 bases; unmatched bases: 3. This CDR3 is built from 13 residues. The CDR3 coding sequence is TGTGCCATCTGGGGACAGGTTGGAAACACCATATATTTT. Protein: CAIWGQVGNTIYF.

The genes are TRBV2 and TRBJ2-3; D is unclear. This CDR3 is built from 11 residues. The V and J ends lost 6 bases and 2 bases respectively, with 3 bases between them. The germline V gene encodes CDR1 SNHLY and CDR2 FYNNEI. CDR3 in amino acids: CASSITDTQYF. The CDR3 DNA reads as TGTGCCAGCAGCATCACAGATACGCAGTATTTT.

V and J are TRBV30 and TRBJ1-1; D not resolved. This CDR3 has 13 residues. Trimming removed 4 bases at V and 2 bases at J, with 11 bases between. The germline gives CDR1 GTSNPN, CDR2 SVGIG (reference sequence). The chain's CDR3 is CAWNRQQNTEAFF. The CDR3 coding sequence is TGTGCCTGGAACCGTCAACAAAACACTGAAGCTTTCTTT. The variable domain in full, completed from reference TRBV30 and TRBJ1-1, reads SQTIHQWPATLVQPVGSPLSLECTVEGTSNPNLYWYRQAAGRGLQLLFYSVGIGQISSEVPQNLSASRPQDRQFILSSKKLLLSDSGFYLCAWNRQQNTEAFFGQGTRLTVV.

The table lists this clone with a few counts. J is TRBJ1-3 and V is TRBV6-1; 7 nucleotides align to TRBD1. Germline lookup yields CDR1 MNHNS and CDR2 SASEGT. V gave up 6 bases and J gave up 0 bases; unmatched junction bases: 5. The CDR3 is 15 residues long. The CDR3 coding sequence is TGTGCCAGCAGCCTACAGGGGCTCTCTGGAAACACCATATATTTT. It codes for CASSLQGLSGNTIYF.

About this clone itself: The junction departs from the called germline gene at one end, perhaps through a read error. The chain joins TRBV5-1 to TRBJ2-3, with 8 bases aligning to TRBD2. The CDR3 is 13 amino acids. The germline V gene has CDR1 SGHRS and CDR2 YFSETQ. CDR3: CASSLEGLGYVDF. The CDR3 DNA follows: TGCGCCAGCAGCTTGGAGGGACTAGGATACGTAGATTTT.

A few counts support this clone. CDR3 in amino acids: CASSKLTGQANTEAFF. The CDR3 DNA reads TGTGCCAGCAGCAAGTTAACGGGACAGGCTAACACTGAAGCTTTCTTT. The chain employs TRBV5-6 and TRBJ1-1, with 8 bases that match TRBD1. The CDR3 is 16 residues long. Looked up from germline, CDR1 is SGHDT and CDR2 is YYEEEE. Unmatched junction bases numbered 10, after V lost 4 bases and J lost 2 bases. The whole variable domain, remainder taken from reference TRBV5-6 and TRBJ1-1, is DAGVTQSPTHLIKTRGQQVTLRCSPKSGHDTVSWYQQALGQGPQFIFQYYEEEERQRGNFPDRFSGHQFPNYSSELNVNALLLGDSALYLCASSKLTGQANTEAFFGQGTRLTVV.

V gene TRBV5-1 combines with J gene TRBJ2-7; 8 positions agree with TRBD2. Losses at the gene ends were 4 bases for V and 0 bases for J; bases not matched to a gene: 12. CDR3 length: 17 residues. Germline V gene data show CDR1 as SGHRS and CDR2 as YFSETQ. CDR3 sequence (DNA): TGCGCCAGCAGCAGCAACCCCCGAGCGGGGGACTCCTACGAGCAGTACTTC. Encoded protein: CASSSNPRAGDSYEQYF. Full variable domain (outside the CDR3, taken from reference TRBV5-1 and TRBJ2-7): KAGVTQTPRYLIKTRGQQVTLSCSPISGHRSVSWYQQTPGQGLQFLFEYFSETQRNKGNFPGRFSGRQFSNSRSEMNVSTLELGDSALYLCASSSNPRAGDSYEQYFGPGTRLTVT.

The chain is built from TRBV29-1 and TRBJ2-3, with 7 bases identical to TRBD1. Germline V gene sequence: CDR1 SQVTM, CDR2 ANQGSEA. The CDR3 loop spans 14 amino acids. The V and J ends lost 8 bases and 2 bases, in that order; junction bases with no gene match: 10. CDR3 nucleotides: TGCAGCTCTCGACAGGGTGTCACCACAGATACGCAGTATTTT. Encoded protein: CSSRQGVTTDTQYF.

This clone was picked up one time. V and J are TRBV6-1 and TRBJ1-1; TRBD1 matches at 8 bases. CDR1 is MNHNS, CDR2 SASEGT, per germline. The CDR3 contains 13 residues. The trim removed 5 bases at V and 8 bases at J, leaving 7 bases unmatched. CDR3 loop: CASSLDHRGEAFF. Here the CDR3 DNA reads TGTGCCAGCAGTCTAGATCACAGGGGGGAAGCTTTCTTT.

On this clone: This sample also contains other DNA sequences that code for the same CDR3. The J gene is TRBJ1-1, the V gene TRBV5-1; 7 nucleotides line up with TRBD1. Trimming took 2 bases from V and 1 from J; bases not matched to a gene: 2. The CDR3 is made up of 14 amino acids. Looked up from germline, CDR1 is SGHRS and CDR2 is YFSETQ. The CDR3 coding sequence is TGCGCCAGCAGCTTACAGGGGCAGAACACTGAAGCTTTCTTT. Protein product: CASSLQGQNTEAFF. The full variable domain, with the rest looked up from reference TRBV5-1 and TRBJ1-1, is KAGVTQTPRYLIKTRGQQVTLSCSPISGHRSVSWYQQTPGQGLQFLFEYFSETQRNKGNFPGRFSGRQFSNSRSEMNVSTLELGDSALYLCASSLQGQNTEAFFGQGTRLTVV.

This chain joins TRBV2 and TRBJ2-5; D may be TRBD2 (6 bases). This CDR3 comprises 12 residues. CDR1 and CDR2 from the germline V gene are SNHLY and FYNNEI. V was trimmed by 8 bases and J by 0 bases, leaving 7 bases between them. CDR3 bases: TGTGCCAGCGCGGGGAACCAAGAGACCCAGTACTTC. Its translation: CASAGNQETQYF.

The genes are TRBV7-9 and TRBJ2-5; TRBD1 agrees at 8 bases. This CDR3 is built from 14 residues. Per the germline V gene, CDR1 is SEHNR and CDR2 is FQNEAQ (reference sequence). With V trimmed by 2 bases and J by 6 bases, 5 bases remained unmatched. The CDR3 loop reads CASSLQGAVKTQYF. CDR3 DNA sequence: TGTGCCAGCAGCTTACAGGGGGCAGTGAAGACCCAGTACTTC.

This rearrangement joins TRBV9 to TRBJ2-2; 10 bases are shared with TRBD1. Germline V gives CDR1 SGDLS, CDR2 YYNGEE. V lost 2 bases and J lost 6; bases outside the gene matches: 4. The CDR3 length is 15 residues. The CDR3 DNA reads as TGTGCCAGCAGCGTCCGGGACAGGGGTGCCGGGGAGCTGTTTTTT. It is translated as CASSVRDRGAGELFF.

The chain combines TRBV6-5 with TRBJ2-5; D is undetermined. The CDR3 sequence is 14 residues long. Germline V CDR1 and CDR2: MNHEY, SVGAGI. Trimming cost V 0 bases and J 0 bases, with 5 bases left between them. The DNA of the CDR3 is TGTGCCAGCAGTTACTCCCCGTACCAAGAGACCCAGTACTTC. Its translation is CASSYSPYQETQYF.

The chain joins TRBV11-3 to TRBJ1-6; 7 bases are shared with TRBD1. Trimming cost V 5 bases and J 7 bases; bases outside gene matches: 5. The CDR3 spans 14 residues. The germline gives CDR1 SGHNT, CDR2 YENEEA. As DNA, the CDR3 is TGTGCCAGCAGCATCCGGACAGGAAATTCACCCCTCCACTTT. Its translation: CASSIRTGNSPLHF.

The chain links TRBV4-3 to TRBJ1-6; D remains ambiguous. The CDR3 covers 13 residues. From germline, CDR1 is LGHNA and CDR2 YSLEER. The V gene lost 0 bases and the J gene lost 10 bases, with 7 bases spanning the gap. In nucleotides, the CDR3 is TGCGCCAGCAGCCAAGATCCCGAGTCACCCCTCCACTTT. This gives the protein CASSQDPESPLHF.

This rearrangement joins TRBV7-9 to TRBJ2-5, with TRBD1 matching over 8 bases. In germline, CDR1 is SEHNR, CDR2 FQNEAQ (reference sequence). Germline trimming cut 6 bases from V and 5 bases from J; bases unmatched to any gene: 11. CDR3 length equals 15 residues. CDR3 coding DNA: TGTGCCAGCAGGCGTCGACAGGGGATGCGGGAGACCCAGTACTTC. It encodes CASRRRQGMRETQYF. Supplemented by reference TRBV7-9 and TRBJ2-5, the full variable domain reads DTGVSQNPRHKITKRGQNVTFRCDPISEHNRLYWYRQTLGQGPEFLTYFQNEAQLEKSRLLSDRFSAERPKGSFSTLEIQRTEQGDSAMYLCASRRRQGMRETQYFGPGTRLLVL.

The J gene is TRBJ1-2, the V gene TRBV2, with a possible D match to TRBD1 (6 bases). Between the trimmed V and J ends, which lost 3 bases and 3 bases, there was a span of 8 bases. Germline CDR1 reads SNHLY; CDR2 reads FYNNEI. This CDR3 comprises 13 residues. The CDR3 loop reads CASSEDSYYGYTF. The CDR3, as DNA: TGTGCCAGCAGTGAGGACAGCTACTATGGCTACACCTTC. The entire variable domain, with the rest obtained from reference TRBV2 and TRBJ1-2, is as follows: EPEVTQTPSHQVTQMGQEVILRCVPISNHLYFYWYRQILGQKVEFLVSFYNNEISEKSEIFDDQFSVERPDGSNFTLKIRSTKLEDSAMYFCASSEDSYYGYTFGSGTRLTVV.

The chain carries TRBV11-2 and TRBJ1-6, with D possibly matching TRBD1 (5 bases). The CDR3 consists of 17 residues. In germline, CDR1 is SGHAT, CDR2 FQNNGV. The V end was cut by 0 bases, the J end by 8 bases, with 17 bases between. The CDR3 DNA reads TGTGCCAGCAGCTTAGAGGCGGGGCACCGGCTCGATTCACCCCTCCACTTT. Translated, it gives CASSLEAGHRLDSPLHF.

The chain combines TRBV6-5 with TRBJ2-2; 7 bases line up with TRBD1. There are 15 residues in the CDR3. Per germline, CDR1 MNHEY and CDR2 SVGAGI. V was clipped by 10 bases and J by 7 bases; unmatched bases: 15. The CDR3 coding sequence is TGTGCCACCGGAAGAATGACAGGGAGTGGCGGGGAGCTGTTTTTT. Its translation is CATGRMTGSGGELFF.

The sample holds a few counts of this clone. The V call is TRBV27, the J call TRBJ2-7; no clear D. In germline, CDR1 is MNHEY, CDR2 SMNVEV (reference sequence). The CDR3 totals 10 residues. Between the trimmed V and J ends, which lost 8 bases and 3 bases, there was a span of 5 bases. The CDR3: CASGNYEQYF. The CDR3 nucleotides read TGTGCCAGCGGCAACTACGAGCAGTACTTC.

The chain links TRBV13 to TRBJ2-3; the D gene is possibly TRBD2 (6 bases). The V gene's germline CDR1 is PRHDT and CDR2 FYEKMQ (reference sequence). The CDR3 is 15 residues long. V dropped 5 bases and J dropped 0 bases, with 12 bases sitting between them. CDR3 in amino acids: CASSVWGGSTDTQYF. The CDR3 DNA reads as TGTGCCAGCAGCGTCTGGGGAGGTAGCACAGATACGCAGTATTTT.

CDR3: CASSEGVGGANYGYTF. The CDR3 nucleotides are TGTGCCAGCAGTGAAGGGGTAGGCGGAGCTAACTATGGCTACACCTTC. The chain has TRBV6-1 and TRBJ1-2, with unresolved D. The CDR3 extends over 16 amino acids. Germline assignment: CDR1 MNHNS and CDR2 SASEGT. V gave up 1 base and J gave up 0 bases, with 12 bases separating them.

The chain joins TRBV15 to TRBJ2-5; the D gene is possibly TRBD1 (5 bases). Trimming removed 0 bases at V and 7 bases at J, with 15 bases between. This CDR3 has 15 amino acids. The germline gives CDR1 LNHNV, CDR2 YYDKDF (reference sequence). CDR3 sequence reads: CATSRDRVAFGTQYF. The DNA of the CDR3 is TGTGCCACCAGCAGAGACAGGGTGGCCTTTGGGACCCAGTACTTC.